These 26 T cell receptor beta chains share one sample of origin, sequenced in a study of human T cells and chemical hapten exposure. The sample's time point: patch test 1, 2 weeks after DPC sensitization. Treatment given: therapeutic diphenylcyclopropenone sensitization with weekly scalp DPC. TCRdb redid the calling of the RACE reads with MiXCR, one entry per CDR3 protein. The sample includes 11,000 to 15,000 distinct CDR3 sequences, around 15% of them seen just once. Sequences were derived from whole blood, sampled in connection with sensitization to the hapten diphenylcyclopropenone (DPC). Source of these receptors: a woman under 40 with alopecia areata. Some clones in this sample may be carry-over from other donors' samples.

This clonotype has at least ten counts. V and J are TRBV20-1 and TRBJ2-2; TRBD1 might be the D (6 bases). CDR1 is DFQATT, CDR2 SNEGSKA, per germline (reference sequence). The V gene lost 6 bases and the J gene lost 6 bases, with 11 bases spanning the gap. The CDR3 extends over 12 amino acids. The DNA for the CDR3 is TGCAGTGCCAGCGACAGGCCCGGGGAGCTGTTTTTT. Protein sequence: CSASDRPGELFF.

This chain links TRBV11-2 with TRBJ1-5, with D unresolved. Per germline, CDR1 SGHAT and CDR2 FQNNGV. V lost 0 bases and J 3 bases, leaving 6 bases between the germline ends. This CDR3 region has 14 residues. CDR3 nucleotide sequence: TGTGCCAGCAGCTTAGAGGACTTCAATCAGCCCCAGCATTTT. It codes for CASSLEDFNQPQHF.

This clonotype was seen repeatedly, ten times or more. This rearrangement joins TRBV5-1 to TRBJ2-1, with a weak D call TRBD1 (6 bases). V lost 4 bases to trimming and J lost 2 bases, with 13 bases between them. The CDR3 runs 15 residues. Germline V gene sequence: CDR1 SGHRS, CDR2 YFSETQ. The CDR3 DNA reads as TGCGCCAGCAGCGTCGGGACACAAACCTACAATGAGCAGTTCTTC. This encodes CASSVGTQTYNEQFF.

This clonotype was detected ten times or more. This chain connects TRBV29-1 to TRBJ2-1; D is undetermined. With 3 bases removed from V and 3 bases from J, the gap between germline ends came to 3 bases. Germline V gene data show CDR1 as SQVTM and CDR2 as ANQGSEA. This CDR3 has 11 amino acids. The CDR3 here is CSVDIYNEQFF. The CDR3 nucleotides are TGCAGCGTTGACATCTACAATGAGCAGTTCTTC.

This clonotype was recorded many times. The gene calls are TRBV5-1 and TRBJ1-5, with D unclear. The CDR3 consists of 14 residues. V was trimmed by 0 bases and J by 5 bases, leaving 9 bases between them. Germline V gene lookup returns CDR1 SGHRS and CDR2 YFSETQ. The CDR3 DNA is TGCGCCAGCAGCTTGGAGGGTACGGATCAGCCCCAGCATTTT. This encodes CASSLEGTDQPQHF.

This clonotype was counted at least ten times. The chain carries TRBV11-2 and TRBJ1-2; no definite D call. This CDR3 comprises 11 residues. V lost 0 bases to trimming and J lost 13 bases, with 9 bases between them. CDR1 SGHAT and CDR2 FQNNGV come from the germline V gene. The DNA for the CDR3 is TGTGCCAGCAGCTTAGAGCAGAGGGTCACCTTC. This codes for CASSLEQRVTF.

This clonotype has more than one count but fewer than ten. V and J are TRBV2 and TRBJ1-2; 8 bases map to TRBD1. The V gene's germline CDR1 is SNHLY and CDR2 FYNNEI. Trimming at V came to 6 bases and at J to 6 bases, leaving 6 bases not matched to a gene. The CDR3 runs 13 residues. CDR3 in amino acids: CASRDRVLDGYTF. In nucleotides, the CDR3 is TGTGCCAGCAGGGACAGGGTTCTCGATGGCTACACCTTC.

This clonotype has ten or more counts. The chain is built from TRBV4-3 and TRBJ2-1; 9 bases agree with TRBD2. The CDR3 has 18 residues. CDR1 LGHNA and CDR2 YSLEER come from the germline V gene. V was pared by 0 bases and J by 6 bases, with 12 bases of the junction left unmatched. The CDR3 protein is CASSQDFPPSGGSNEQFF. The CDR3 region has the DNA TGCGCCAGCAGCCAAGATTTCCCCCCCAGCGGGGGGAGCAATGAGCAGTTCTTC.

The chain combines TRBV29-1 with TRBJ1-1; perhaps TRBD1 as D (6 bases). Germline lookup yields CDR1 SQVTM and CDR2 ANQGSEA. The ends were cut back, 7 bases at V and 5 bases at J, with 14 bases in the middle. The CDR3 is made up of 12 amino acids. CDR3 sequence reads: CSAQGRGTEAFF. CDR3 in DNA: TGCAGCGCTCAGGGGCGGGGAACTGAAGCTTTCTTT. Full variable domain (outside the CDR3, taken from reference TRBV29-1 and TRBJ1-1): SAVISQKPSRDICQRGTSLTIQCQVDSQVTMMFWYRQQPGQSLTLIATANQGSEATYESGFVIDKFPISRPNLTFSTLTVSNMSPEDSSIYLCSAQGRGTEAFFGQGTRLTVV.

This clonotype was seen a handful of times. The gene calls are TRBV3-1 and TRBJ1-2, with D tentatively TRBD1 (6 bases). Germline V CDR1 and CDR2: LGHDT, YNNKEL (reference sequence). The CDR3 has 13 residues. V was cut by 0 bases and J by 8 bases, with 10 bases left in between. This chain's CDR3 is CASSQDAGEGYTF. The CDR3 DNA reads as TGTGCCAGCAGCCAAGATGCAGGGGAGGGCTACACCTTC.

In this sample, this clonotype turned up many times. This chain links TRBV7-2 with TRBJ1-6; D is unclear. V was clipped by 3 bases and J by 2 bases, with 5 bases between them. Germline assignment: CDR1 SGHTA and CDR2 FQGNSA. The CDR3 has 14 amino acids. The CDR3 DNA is TGTGCCAGCAGCTTCGTACCCTATAATTCACCCCTCCACTTT. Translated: CASSFVPYNSPLHF.

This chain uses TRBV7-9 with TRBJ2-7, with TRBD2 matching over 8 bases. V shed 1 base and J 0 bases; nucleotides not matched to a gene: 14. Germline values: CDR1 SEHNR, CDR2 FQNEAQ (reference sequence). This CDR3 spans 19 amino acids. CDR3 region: CASSLDYRVAGRSSYEQYF. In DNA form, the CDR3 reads TGTGCCAGCAGCTTAGATTATCGGGTAGCGGGGCGTAGCTCCTACGAGCAGTACTTC.

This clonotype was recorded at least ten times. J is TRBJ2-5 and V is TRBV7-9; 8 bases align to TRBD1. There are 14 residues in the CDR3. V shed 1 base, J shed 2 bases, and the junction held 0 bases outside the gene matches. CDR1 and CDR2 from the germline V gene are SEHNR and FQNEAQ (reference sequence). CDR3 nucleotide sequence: TGTGCCAGCAGCTTAGGGACAGGGCAAGAGACCCAGTACTTC. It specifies CASSLGTGQETQYF.

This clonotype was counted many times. For the CDR3, the DNA is TGTGCCAGCACAATACTAGCGGGAGGCCAAGAGACCCAGTACTTC. This encodes CASTILAGGQETQYF. The V gene is TRBV18, the J gene TRBJ2-5, with 12 bases lining up with TRBD2. The CDR3 length is 15 residues. Germline CDR1 KGHSH, CDR2 LQKENI. Germline trimming cut 8 bases from V and 1 base from J; bases unmatched to any gene: 5.

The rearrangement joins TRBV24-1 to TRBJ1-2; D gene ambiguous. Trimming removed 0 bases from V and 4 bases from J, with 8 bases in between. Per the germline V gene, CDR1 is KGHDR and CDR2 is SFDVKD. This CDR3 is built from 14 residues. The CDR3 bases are TGTGCCACCAGTGATTTGCGGGCAAGCTATGGCTACACCTTC. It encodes CATSDLRASYGYTF.

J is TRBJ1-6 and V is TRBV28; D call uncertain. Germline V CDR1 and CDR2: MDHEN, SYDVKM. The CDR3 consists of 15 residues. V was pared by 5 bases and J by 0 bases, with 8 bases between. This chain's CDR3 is CASSNPGSYNSPLHF. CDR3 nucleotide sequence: TGTGCCAGCAGTAACCCGGGCTCCTATAATTCACCCCTCCACTTT.

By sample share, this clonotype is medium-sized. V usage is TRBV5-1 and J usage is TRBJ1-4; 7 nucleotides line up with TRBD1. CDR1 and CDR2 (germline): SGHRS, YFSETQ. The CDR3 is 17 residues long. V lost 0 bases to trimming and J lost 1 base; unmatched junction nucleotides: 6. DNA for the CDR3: TGCGCCAGCAGCTTGGCAGGGGGACAGCTAACTAATGAAAAACTGTTTTTT. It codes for CASSLAGGQLTNEKLFF. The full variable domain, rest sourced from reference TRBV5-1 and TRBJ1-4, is KAGVTQTPRYLIKTRGQQVTLSCSPISGHRSVSWYQQTPGQGLQFLFEYFSETQRNKGNFPGRFSGRQFSNSRSEMNVSTLELGDSALYLCASSLAGGQLTNEKLFFGSGTQLSVL.

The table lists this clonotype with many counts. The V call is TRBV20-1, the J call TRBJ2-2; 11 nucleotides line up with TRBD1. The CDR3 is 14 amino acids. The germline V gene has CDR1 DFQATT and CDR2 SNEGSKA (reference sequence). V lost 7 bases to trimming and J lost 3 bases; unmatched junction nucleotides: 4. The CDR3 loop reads CSVQGQGDTGELFF. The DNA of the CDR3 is TGCAGTGTCCAGGGACAGGGGGACACCGGGGAGCTGTTTTTT.

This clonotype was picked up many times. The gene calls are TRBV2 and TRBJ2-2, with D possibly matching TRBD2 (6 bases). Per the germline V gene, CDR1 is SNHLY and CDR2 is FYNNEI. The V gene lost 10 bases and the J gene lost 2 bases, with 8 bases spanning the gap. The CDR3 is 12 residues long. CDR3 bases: TGTGCCACGACTAGAAACACCGGGGAGCTGTTTTTT. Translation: CATTRNTGELFF.

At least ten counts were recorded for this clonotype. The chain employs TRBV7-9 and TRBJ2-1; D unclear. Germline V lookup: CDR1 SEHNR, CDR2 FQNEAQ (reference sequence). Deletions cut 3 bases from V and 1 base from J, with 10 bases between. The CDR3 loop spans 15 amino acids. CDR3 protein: CASSLMTGSYNEQFF. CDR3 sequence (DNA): TGTGCCAGCAGCTTGATGACCGGATCCTACAATGAGCAGTTCTTC.

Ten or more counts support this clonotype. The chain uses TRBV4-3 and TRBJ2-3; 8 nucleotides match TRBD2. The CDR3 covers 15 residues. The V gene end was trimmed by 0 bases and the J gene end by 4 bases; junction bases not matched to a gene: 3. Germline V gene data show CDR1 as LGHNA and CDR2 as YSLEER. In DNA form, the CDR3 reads TGCGCCAGCAGCCAAGATGCGGGAGGAGCAGATACGCAGTATTTT. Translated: CASSQDAGGADTQYF.

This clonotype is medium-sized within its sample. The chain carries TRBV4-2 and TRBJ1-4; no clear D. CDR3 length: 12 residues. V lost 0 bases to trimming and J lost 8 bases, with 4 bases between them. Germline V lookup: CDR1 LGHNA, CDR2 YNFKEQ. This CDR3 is CASSQDREKLFF. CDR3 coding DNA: TGTGCCAGCAGCCAAGATCGCGAAAAACTGTTTTTT.

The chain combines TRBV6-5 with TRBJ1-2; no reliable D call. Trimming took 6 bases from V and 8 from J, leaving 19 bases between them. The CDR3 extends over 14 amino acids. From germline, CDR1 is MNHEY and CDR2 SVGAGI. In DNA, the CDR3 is TGTGCCAGCAGCTACCGTGGCCCACCGGAGGGCTACACCTTC. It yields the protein CASSYRGPPEGYTF.

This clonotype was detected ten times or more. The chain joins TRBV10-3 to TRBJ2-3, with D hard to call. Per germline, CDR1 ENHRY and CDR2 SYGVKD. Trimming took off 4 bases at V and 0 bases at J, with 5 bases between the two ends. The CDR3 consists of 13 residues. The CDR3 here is CAISAFSTDTQYF. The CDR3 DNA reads TGTGCCATCAGTGCATTTAGCACAGATACGCAGTATTTT.

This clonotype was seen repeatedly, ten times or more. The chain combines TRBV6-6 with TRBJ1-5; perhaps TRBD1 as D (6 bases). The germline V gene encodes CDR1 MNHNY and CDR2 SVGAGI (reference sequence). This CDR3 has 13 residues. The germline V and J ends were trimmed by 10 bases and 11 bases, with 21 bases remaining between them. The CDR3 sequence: CATFQGTRVAQHF. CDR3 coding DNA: TGTGCCACTTTCCAGGGGACTCGGGTAGCCCAGCATTTT.

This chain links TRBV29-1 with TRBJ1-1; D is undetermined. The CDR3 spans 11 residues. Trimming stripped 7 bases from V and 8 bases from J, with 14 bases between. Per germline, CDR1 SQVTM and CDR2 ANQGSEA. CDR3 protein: CSAGALTEAFF. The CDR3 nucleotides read TGCAGCGCCGGTGCCCTAACCGAAGCTTTCTTT.